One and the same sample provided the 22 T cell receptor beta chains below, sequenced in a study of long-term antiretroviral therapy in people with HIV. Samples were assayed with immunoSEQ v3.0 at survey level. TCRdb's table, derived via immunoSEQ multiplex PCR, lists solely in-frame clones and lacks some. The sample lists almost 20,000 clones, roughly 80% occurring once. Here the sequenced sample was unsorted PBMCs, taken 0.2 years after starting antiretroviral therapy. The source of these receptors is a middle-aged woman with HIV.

The CDR3 spells CASSSPGHGGPNYGYTF. CDR3 in DNA: TGTGCCAGCAGTTCCCCGGGCCACGGAGGCCCTAACTATGGCTACACCTTC. The chain couples TRBV28 to TRBJ1-2; D gene ambiguous. The germline CDR1 and CDR2 sequences are MDHEN and SYDVKM. V dropped 4 bases and J dropped 0 bases, with 18 bases sitting between them. CDR3 size: 17 residues.

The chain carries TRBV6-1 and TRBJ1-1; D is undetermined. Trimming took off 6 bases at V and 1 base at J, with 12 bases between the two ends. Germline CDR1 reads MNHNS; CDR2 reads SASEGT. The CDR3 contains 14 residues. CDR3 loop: CASSTEGANTEAFF. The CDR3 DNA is TGTGCCAGCAGCACGGAGGGAGCGAACACTGAAGCTTTCTTT.

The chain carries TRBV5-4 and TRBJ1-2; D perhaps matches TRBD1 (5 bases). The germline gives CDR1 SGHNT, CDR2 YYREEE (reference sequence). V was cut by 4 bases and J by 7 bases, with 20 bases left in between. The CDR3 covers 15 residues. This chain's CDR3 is CASSQTMGWGIGYTF. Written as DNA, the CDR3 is TGTGCCAGCAGCCAAACCATGGGGTGGGGGATTGGCTACACCTTC.

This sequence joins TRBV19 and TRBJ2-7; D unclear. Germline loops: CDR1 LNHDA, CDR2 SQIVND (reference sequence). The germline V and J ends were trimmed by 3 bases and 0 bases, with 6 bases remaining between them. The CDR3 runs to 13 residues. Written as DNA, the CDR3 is TGTGCCAGTAGTATTAGCATCTCCTACGAGCAGTACTTC. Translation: CASSISISYEQYF. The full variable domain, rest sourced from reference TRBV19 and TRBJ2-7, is DGGITQSPKYLFRKEGQNVTLSCEQNLNHDAMYWYRQDPGQGLRLIYYSQIVNDFQKGDIAEGYSVSREKKESFPLTVTSAQKNPTAFYLCASSISISYEQYFGPGTRLTVT.

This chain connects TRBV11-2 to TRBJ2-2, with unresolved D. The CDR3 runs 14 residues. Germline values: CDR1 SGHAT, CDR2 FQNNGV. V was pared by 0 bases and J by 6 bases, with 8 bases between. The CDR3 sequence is CASSLDLLSGELFF. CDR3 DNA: TGTGCCAGCAGCTTAGATCTACTCTCCGGGGAGCTGTTTTTT.

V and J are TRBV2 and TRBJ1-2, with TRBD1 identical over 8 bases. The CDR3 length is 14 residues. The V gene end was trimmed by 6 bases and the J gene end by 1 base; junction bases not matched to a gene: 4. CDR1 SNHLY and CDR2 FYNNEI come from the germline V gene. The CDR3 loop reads CASSYGQGNYGYTF. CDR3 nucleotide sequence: TGTGCCAGCAGCTACGGACAGGGTAACTATGGCTACACCTTC.

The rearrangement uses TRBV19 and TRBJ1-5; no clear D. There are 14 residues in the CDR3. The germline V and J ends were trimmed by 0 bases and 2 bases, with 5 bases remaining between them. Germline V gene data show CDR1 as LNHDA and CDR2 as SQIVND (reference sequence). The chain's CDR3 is CASSIDQGNQPQHF. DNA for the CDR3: TGTGCCAGTAGTATAGACCAGGGCAATCAGCCCCAGCATTTT.

The chain's CDR3 is CASSGTVSNTGELFF. DNA for the CDR3: TGTGCCAGCAGTGGGACAGTCTCGAACACCGGGGAGCTGTTTTTT. The V and J genes are TRBV2 and TRBJ2-2; possibly TRBD1 for D (6 bases). This CDR3 has 15 residues. Trimming took off 4 bases at V and 0 bases at J, with 9 bases between the two ends. CDR1 SNHLY and CDR2 FYNNEI come from the germline V gene.

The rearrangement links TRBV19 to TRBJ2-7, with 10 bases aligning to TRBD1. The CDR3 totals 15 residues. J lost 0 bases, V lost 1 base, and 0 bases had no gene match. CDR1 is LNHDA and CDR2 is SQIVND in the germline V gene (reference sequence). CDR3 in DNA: TGTGCCAGTAGTATAGGACAGGGGGCCTCCTACGAGCAGTACTTC. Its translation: CASSIGQGASYEQYF.

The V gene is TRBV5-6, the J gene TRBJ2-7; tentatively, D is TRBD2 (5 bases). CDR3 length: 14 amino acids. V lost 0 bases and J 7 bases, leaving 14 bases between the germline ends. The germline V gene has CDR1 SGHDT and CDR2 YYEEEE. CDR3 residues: CASSLGLEPGEQYF. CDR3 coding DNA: TGTGCCAGCAGCTTGGGACTGGAGCCGGGAGAGCAGTACTTC.

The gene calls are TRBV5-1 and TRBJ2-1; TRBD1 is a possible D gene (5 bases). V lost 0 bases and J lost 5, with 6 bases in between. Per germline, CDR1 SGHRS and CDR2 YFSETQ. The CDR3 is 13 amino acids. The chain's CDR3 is CASSLVGDNEQFF. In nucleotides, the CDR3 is TGCGCCAGCAGCTTGGTAGGGGACAATGAGCAGTTCTTC.

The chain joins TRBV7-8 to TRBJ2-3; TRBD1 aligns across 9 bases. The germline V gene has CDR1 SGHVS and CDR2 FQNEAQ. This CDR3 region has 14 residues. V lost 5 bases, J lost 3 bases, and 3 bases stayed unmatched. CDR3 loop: CASSRQGGTDTQYF. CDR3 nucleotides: TGTGCCAGCAGCCGACAGGGGGGGACAGATACGCAGTATTTT. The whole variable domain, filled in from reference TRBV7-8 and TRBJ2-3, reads GAGVSQSPRYKVAKRGQDVALRCDPISGHVSLFWYQQALGQGPEFLTYFQNEAQLDKSGLPSDRFFAERPEGSVSTLKIQRTQQEDSAVYLCASSRQGGTDTQYFGPGTRLTVL.

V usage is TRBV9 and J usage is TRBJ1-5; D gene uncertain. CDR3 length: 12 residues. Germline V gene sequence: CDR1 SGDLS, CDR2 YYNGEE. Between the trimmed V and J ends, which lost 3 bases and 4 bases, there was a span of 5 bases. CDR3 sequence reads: CASSDANQPQHF. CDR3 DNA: TGTGCCAGCAGCGACGCGAATCAGCCCCAGCATTTT.

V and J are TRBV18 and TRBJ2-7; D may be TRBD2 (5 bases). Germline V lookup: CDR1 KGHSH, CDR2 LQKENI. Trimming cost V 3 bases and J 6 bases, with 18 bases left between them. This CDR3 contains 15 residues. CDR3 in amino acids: CASSPEYNRGGEQYF. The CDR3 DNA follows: TGTGCCAGCTCACCGGAGTATAATAGAGGAGGCGAGCAGTACTTC.

In nucleotides, the CDR3 is TGTGCCAGCAGCTCCCGGGACAGCAGAGGATACTTCAATCAGCCCCAGCATTTT. It translates to CASSSRDSRGYFNQPQHF. The chain carries TRBV27 and TRBJ1-5; TRBD1 agrees at 7 bases. Germline-derived CDR1 and CDR2 are MNHEY and SMNVEV (reference sequence). The CDR3 covers 18 residues. Germline trimming cut 6 bases from V and 3 bases from J; bases unmatched to any gene: 17.

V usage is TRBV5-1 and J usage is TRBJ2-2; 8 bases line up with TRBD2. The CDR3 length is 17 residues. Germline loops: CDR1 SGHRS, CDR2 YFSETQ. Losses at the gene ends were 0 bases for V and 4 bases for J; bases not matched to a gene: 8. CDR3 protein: CASSLDPSGSGTGELFF. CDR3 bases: TGCGCCAGCAGCTTGGATCCCAGCGGGAGCGGCACCGGGGAGCTGTTTTTT.

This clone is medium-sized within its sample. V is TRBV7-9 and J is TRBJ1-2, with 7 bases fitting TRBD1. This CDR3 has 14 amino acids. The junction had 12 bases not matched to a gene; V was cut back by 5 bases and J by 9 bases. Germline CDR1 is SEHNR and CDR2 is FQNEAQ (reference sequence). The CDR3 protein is CASSAGQVWISYTF. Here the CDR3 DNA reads TGTGCCAGCAGCGCAGGACAGGTGTGGATTAGCTACACCTTC.

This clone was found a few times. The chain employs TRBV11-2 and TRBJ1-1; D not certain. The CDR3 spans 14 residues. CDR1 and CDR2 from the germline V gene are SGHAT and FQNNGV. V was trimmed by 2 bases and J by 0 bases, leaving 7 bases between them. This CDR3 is CASSLLTVNTEAFF. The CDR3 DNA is TGTGCCAGCAGCTTACTTACGGTGAACACTGAAGCTTTCTTT.

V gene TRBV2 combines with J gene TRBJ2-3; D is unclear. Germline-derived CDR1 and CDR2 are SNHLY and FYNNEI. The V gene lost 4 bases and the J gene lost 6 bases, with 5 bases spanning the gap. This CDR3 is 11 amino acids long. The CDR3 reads CASSVGDTQYF. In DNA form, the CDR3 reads TGTGCCAGCAGTGTCGGGGATACGCAGTATTTT.

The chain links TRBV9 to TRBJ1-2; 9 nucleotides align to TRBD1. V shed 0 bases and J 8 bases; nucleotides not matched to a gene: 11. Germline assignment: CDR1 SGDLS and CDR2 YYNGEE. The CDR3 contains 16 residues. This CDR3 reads CASSVDPVGTGNGYTF. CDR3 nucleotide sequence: TGTGCCAGCAGCGTAGATCCTGTGGGGACAGGGAACGGCTACACCTTC.

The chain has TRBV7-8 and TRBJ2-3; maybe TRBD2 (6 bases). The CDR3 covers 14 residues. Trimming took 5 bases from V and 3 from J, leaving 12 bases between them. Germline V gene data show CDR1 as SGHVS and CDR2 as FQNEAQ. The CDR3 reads CASSTRTTTDTQYF. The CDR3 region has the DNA TGTGCCAGCAGCACACGGACTACAACAGATACGCAGTATTTT.

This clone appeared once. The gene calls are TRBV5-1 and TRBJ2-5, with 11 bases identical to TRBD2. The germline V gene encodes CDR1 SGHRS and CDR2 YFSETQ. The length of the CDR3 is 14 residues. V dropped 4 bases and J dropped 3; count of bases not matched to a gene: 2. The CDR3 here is CASSPGLAEETQYF. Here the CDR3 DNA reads TGCGCCAGCAGCCCGGGACTAGCGGAAGAGACCCAGTACTTC.